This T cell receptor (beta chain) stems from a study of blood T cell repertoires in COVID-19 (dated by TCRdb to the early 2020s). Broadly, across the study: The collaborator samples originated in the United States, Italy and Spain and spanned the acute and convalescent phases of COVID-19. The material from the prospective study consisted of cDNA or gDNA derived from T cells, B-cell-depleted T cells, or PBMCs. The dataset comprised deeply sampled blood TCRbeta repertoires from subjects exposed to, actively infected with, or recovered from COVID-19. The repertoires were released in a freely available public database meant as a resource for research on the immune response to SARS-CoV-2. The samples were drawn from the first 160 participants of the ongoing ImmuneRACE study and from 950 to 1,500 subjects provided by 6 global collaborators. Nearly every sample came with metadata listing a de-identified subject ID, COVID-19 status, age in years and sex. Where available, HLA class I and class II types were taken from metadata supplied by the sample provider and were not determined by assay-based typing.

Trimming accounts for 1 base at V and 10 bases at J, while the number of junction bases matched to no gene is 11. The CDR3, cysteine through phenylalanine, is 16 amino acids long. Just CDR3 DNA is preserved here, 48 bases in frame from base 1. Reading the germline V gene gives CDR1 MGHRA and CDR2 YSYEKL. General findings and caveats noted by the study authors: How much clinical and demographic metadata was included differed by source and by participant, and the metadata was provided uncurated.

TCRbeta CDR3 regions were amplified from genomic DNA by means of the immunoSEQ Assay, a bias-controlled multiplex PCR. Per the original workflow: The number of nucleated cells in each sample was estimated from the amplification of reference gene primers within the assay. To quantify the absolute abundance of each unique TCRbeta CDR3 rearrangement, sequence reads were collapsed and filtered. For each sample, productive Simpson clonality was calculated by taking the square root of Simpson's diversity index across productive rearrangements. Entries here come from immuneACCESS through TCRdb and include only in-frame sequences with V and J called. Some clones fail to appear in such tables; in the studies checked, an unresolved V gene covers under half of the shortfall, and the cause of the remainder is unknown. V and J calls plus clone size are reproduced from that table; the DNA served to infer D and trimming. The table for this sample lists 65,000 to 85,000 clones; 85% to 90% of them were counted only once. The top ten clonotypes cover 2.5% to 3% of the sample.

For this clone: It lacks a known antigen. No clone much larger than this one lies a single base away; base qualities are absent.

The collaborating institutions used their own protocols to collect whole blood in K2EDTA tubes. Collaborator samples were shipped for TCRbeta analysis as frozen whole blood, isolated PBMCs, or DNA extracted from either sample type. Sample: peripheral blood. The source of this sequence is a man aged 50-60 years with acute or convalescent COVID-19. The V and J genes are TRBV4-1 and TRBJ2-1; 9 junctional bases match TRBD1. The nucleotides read TGCGCCAGCAGCCAAGGTGTGGACAGGGGACAACGGGAGCAGTTCTTC. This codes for CASSQGVDRGQREQFF.